Listed below are T cell receptor beta chains from one sample, sequenced in a study of regulatory and conventional T cells in RAG deficiency. Generated by immunoSEQ multiplex PCR, the TCRdb table keeps only in-frame clones and is missing some. Seen here are tens of thousands of clones, 90% to 95% observed once, and the top ten hold approximately 0.82%. This same sample was also taken into another study, of regulatory T cells.

The sequenced material came from Tregs sorted from blood. Every receptor here comes from a human donor in good health. The CDR3 runs from the conserved cysteine through the conserved F or W. The order of the fields is D gene, clone size, J gene, V gene, CDR3 DNA, CDR3 protein. A D gene is named only where the DNA matches it firmly. Expanded clones are given a class, and other clones once, few, many or no size at all.

>TRBD2|.|TRBJ2-7|TRBV5-4
TGTGCCAGCAGCTTGCCATCGGGGCGGGGGGGCTCCTACGAGCAGTACTTC
CASSLPSGRGGSYEQYF
>TRBD2|.|TRBJ2-2|TRBV4-1
TGCGCCAGCAGCCAGCCGGGACTAGCGGGGAACACCGGGGAGCTGTTTTTT
CASSQPGLAGNTGELFF
>TRBD1|.|TRBJ1-6|TRBV19
TGTGCCAGTAGTTTCTTACAGGGGCGCCTCCACTTT
CASSFLQGRLHF
>.|.|TRBJ2-5|TRBV7-2
TGTGCCAGCAGCTTCCTTTATACCGGGGTGGGGGGAGAGACCCAGTACTTC
CASSFLYTGVGGETQYF
>TRBD1|.|TRBJ1-2|TRBV5-8
TGTGCCAGACCAGCTCGGACAGGGCCCTGGGTAGACTATGGCTACACCTTC
CARPARTGPWVDYGYTF
>TRBD2|.|TRBJ2-2|TRBV5-1
TGCGCCAGCAGCCAAACTAGCGGGGGTGGAACCGGGGAGCTGTTTTTT
CASSQTSGGGTGELFF
>.|.|TRBJ2-3|TRBV5-4
TGTGCCAGCAGCCCCAGGGCAGATACGCAGTATTTT
CASSPRADTQYF
>.|.|TRBJ2-5|TRBV5-4
TGTGCCAGCAGCTTCGGACGGATTCAAGAGACCCAGTACTTC
CASSFGRIQETQYF
>.|.|TRBJ1-3|TRBV7-2
TGTGCCAGCAGCTTCTCTGGAAACACCATATATTTT
CASSFSGNTIYF
>.|.|TRBJ2-3|TRBV10-3
TGTGCCATCAGTGAGTCGGTTGAGAGGGAAACGCAGTATTTT
CAISESVERETQYF
>.|.|TRBJ2-3|TRBV9
TGTGCCAGCAGCGGAGGGGGAGATACGCAGTATTTT
CASSGGGDTQYF
>.|.|TRBJ2-1|TRBV9
TGTGCCAGCAGCGCCGGTCAATACAATGAGCAGTTCTTC
CASSAGQYNEQFF
>.|medium-sized|TRBJ2-7|TRBV10-1
TGCGCCAGCAGTGAGTTGGCCACTAGCTCCTACGAGCAGTACTTC
CASSELATSSYEQYF
>.|.|TRBJ1-4|TRBV6-6
TGTGCCAGCATCCCGACGGGGACTAATGAAAAACTGTTTTTT
CASIPTGTNEKLFF
>.|.|TRBJ1-2|TRBV27
TGTGCCAGCAGAAGGGCGGGTACGGCGGACTATGGCTACACCTTC
CASRRAGTADYGYTF
>.|once|TRBJ1-6|TRBV5-8
TGTGCCAGCAGCTTCGACGGGGGCGGCTCACCCCTCCACTTT
CASSFDGGGSPLHF
>.|.|TRBJ2-7|TRBV7-2
TGTGCCAGCAGCTTAAATTTGGGGGAGCAGTACTTC
CASSLNLGEQYF
>TRBD2|.|TRBJ2-3|TRBV7-3
TGTGCCAGCAGCTCCTACCCCCTGGGACTAGCCCCCACCCCCAGAGATACGCAGTATTTT
CASSSYPLGLAPTPRDTQYF
>TRBD1|.|TRBJ1-6|TRBV18
TGTGCCAGCTCACCACGAACAGGGGAGTCACCCCTCCACTTT
CASSPRTGESPLHF